The 14 T cell receptor beta chains in this list originate from one sample, sequenced in a study of shared clonotypes between healthy human individuals. Profiled with immunoSEQ multiplex PCR; TCRdb holds only in-frame clones, not every one. The sample comprises 2 million to 2.5 million clones, roughly 93% of which are singletons, and more than 0.35% rests with the top ten. The sequenced sample was naive CD4+ T cells from PBMCs. Subset noted: CD45RA+ positively selected. The receptors stem from a young man in good health. Some clones in this sample may be carry-over from other donors' samples.

The V and J genes are TRBV12-5 and TRBJ2-7; no clear D gene. The CDR3 has 13 amino acids. V lost 5 bases, J lost 4 bases, and 12 bases lay in between. The germline V gene has CDR1 LGHNT and CDR2 FRNRAP. CDR3 nucleotide sequence: TGTGCTAGTGGTCCCTCGGCCCGTTACGAGCAGTACTTC. This sequence encodes CASGPSARYEQYF.

The V and J genes are TRBV10-3 and TRBJ2-1, with 14 bases aligning to TRBD2. Per germline, CDR1 ENHRY and CDR2 SYGVKD. V lost 4 bases, J lost 4 bases, and 6 bases stayed unmatched. This CDR3 has 17 residues. Here the CDR3 reads CAISGGLAGVSYNEQFF. CDR3 bases: TGTGCCATCAGTGGGGGACTAGCGGGAGTATCGTACAATGAGCAGTTCTTC.

This clone was counted once. The chain combines TRBV15 with TRBJ1-4, with D possibly matching TRBD1 (5 bases). CDR3 length: 15 residues. In germline, CDR1 is LNHNV, CDR2 YYDKDF (reference sequence). Trimming left V 1 base short and J 8 bases short, with 14 bases between. The CDR3 region has the DNA TGTGCCACCAGCAGAGTTGGGGGGATCGGGGAAAAACTGTTTTTT. Its protein is CATSRVGGIGEKLFF.

The V call is TRBV4-2, the J call TRBJ1-2, with a tentative D call TRBD1 (5 bases). Looked up from germline, CDR1 is LGHNA and CDR2 is YNFKEQ. CDR3 length: 16 amino acids. V shed 0 bases and J shed 2 bases, with 13 bases lying between them. The CDR3 spells CASSQEIGHPNYGYTF. The CDR3 bases are TGTGCCAGCAGCCAAGAAATAGGACACCCGAACTATGGCTACACCTTC.

V is TRBV6-1 and J is TRBJ2-2; D not certain. This CDR3 spans 15 amino acids. The germline gives CDR1 MNHNS, CDR2 SASEGT. Deletions cut 8 bases from V and 1 base from J, with 14 bases between. As DNA, the CDR3 is TGTGCCAGCGGCAGGTTGCAGGTGAACACCGGGGAGCTGTTTTTT. Its protein product is CASGRLQVNTGELFF.

The rearrangement links TRBV20-1 to TRBJ2-7; possibly TRBD2 for D (5 bases). Looked up from germline, CDR1 is DFQATT and CDR2 is SNEGSKA (reference sequence). CDR3 length equals 11 residues. The V end was cut by 2 bases, the J end by 7 bases, with 9 bases between. CDR3 sequence: CSARLTTEQYF. The CDR3 bases are TGCAGTGCTAGACTGACTACAGAGCAGTACTTC.

The V gene is TRBV5-1, the J gene TRBJ2-5, with 10 bases identical to TRBD1. The J call is doubtful: the DNA matches TRBJ2-7 better. The germline CDR1 and CDR2 sequences are SGHRS and YFSETQ. CDR3 length equals 15 residues. CDR3 in amino acids: CASSFDGTGAHEQYF. CDR3 bases: TGCGCCAGCAGCTTCGATGGGACAGGGGCCCACGAGCAGTACTTC.

This clone was seen a single time. This chain connects TRBV29-1 to TRBJ2-2, with 8 bases that match TRBD2. V shed 7 bases, J shed 1 base, and the junction held 5 bases outside the gene matches. Germline CDR1 reads SQVTM; CDR2 reads ANQGSEA. The CDR3 is 14 amino acids. The CDR3 region has the DNA TGCAGCGGAGCGGGGGCGCAGAACACCGGGGAGCTGTTTTTT. Protein sequence: CSGAGAQNTGELFF.

The chain combines TRBV6-5 with TRBJ2-2; the D is unclear. The CDR3 is 13 residues long. Trimming took 8 bases from V and 1 from J, leaving 8 bases between them. Germline CDR1 reads MNHEY; CDR2 reads SVGAGI. CDR3 DNA: TGTGCCAGCCTCGCCCAGAACACCGGGGAGCTGTTTTTT. Residues: CASLAQNTGELFF.

This chain links TRBV5-1 with TRBJ1-1; 8 bases match TRBD1. Per the germline V gene, CDR1 is SGHRS and CDR2 is YFSETQ. The CDR3 runs to 14 residues. The V and J ends lost 0 bases and 5 bases, in that order; junction bases with no gene match: 3. The CDR3 is CASSLGQGKTEAFF. The CDR3 DNA is TGCGCCAGCAGCTTGGGACAGGGGAAGACTGAAGCTTTCTTT.

V is TRBV2 and J is TRBJ2-7; D possibly corresponds to TRBD1 (6 bases). There are 15 residues in the CDR3. CDR1 is SNHLY, CDR2 FYNNEI, per germline. Between the trimmed V and J ends, which lost 8 bases and 0 bases, there was a span of 17 bases. Written as DNA, the CDR3 is TGTGCCAGCGTACTGGTGGGGGCCAGCTCCTACGAGCAGTACTTC. Encoded protein: CASVLVGASSYEQYF. The whole variable domain, filled in from reference TRBV2 and TRBJ2-7, reads EPEVTQTPSHQVTQMGQEVILRCVPISNHLYFYWYRQILGQKVEFLVSFYNNEISEKSEIFDDQFSVERPDGSNFTLKIRSTKLEDSAMYFCASVLVGASSYEQYFGPGTRLTVT.

For this clone: Other nucleotide sequences from this sample produce the same CDR3. This sequence joins TRBV5-1 and TRBJ2-1; D remains unclear. There are 15 residues in the CDR3. Germline CDR1 and CDR2: SGHRS and YFSETQ. Trimming removed 4 bases at V and 0 bases at J, with 11 bases between. CDR3 sequence: CASSPTPSSYNEQFF. In DNA form, the CDR3 reads TGCGCCAGCAGCCCGACACCCAGCTCCTACAATGAGCAGTTCTTC.

The table lists this clone with a count of one. This chain uses TRBV29-1 with TRBJ2-1; a possible D gene is TRBD2 (6 bases). The CDR3 covers 14 residues. Per germline, CDR1 SQVTM and CDR2 ANQGSEA. With 6 bases removed from V and 7 bases from J, the gap between germline ends came to 19 bases. The CDR3, as DNA: TGCAGCGTAAAGCGGAGACTAGTAGATAATGAGCAGTTCTTC. Encoded protein: CSVKRRLVDNEQFF.

Concerning this clone itself: The same CDR3 also results from other DNA sequences found in this sample. V usage is TRBV19 and J usage is TRBJ2-7, with 7 bases identical to TRBD2. Germline CDR1 and CDR2: LNHDA and SQIVND (reference sequence). With 3 bases clipped from V and 3 bases from J, the junction kept 8 bases outside the gene matches. This CDR3 contains 15 residues. CDR3 protein: CASSIRASGSYEQYF. Written as DNA, the CDR3 is TGTGCCAGTAGTATTCGGGCTAGCGGTAGCTACGAGCAGTACTTC.